This T cell receptor (beta chain) originates from a study of CD8+CD57+ T cells in acquired aplastic anemia. Study as a whole: Mean yield of DNA from sorted CD4+ and CD8+ cells was roughly 3.2 ug.

Profiles of TCR beta VDJ and CDR3 were generated from a genomic DNA template. MiXCR was run by TCRdb on the reads, yielding one entry per CDR3 protein. This sample has about 190,000 distinct CDR3 sequences, with 64% found just once. About this clonotype: Antigen: not known. One junction end disagrees with the germline gene, perhaps due to a read error.

Study-level findings and limits: Statistical testing detected no significant gap in CD8+ Simpson's diversity between patients and controls. Common to patients and controls were 25 to 30 CD8+ CDR3 sequences.

This CDR3 has 15 residues. In germline, CDR1 is SGHRS, CDR2 YFSETQ. The clonotype originates from a human donor with severe aplastic anemia or a healthy control (not recorded which). The source material was sorted CD4+, CD8+, or CD8+CD57+ T cells (not recorded which) from PBMCs. The chain has TRBV5-1 and TRBJ2-3; TRBD2 matches 10 bases. Written as DNA, the CDR3 is TGTGCCAGCAGCCTGAGCGGGAGGGGCTCAGATACGCAGTATTTT. It is translated as CASSLSGRGSDTQYF.